The clone carrying this T cell receptor beta chain was observed a handful of times. The data stem from a study of T-cell memory formation after mild COVID-19. The overall study: Largely, TCR clusters stayed within a single donor.

V lost 3 bases and J lost 0; bases outside the gene matches: 4. The CDR3 sequence is 16 residues long. Germline-derived CDR1 and CDR2 are SGHVS and FNYEAQ. TCRdb reprocessed the 5' RACE reads with MiXCR, giving one entry per CDR3 protein. In the table there are some 440,000 distinct CDR3 sequences, around 25% of which are singletons. The source is an adult woman who had mild COVID-19 (a few samples of this study predate the infection). Cell type and time point are not known. The chain is built from TRBV7-6 and TRBJ2-1; 8 bases are a match to TRBD2. The sequencing input was PBMCs or a T cell subset sorted from them (not recorded which). The CDR3 loop reads CASSFRGGSSYNEQFF. In nucleotides, the CDR3 is TGTGCCAGCAGCTTCCGCGGGGGGAGCTCCTACAATGAGCAGTTCTTC.